Shown below are 5 T cell receptor beta chains from a single sample sequenced in a study of blood T cell repertoires in COVID-19. Produced via immunoSEQ multiplex PCR; TCRdb's table is partial and in-frame only. The data show 25,000 to 35,000 clones, under 85% seen once. The sample taken for sequencing was peripheral blood. Receptors originate from a woman in her seventies with active or convalescent COVID-19.

The chain recombines TRBV5-4 with TRBJ2-5; TRBD1 might be the D (5 bases). V lost 5 bases and J 4 bases, leaving 15 bases between the germline ends. The CDR3 is made up of 14 amino acids. The germline CDR1 and CDR2 sequences are SGHNT and YYREEE (reference sequence). CDR3 sequence: CASRINRGPETQYF. The CDR3 DNA sequence: TGTGCCAGCAGGATTAATAGGGGCCCAGAGACCCAGTACTTC.

The chain combines TRBV30 with TRBJ2-7; D is uncertain. This CDR3 is 13 amino acids long. The germline V gene has CDR1 GTSNPN and CDR2 SVGIG (reference sequence). V was pared by 4 bases and J by 6 bases, with 16 bases between. As DNA, the CDR3 is TGTGCCTGGAATTCGAGGAACCCCTCCGAGCAGTACTTC. This translates into CAWNSRNPSEQYF.

This sequence joins TRBV7-6 and TRBJ2-1; 10 positions agree with TRBD2. CDR3 length equals 16 residues. V shed 5 bases and J 5 bases; nucleotides not matched to a gene: 9. Germline values: CDR1 SGHVS, CDR2 FNYEAQ. The CDR3 sequence: CASSKLAGGRHNEQFF. The CDR3 DNA reads as TGTGCCAGCAGCAAATTAGCGGGGGGCAGGCACAATGAGCAGTTCTTC.

The chain is built from TRBV11-3 and TRBJ2-2, with D possibly TRBD1 on 5 matching bases. The CDR3 spans 15 residues. Trimming removed 1 base at V and 4 bases at J, with 10 bases between. The germline V gene encodes CDR1 SGHNT and CDR2 YENEEA. The CDR3 loop is CASSLAGSVTGELFF. In DNA, the CDR3 is TGTGCCAGCAGCTTAGCAGGGTCGGTCACCGGGGAGCTGTTTTTT.

The genes are TRBV11-2 and TRBJ2-5; a possible D gene is TRBD2 (7 bases). Trimming shortened V by 1 base and J by 2 bases, and 14 bases separated the two germline ends. CDR3 size: 16 residues. Germline lookup yields CDR1 SGHAT and CDR2 FQNNGV. CDR3 region: CASSLVGGDVQETQYF. DNA for the CDR3: TGTGCCAGCAGCTTAGTAGGGGGGGACGTTCAAGAGACCCAGTACTTC.